This TCR beta chain was obtained from a study of beta chain features in type 1 diabetes. One heparinised blood draw, averaging roughly 120 mL, came from each donor. CDR3 length: 15 residues. CDR1 and CDR2 (germline): GTSNPN, SVGIG (reference sequence). J lost 4 bases, V lost 8 bases, and 10 bases had no gene match. The investigators reverse transcribed all of the isolated RNA, so they sequenced expressed TCRB transcripts. Sequencing used immunoSEQ multiplex PCR; TCRdb keeps in-frame clones, though not all of them. The table shows 350,000 to 400,000 clones, with roughly 16% occurring only once. The clonotype comes from a woman aged 18 to 35 in good health. Material for sequencing was naive CD4+ T cells from blood. The chain uses TRBV30 and TRBJ2-5; 13 bases match TRBD2. The CDR3: CARTTSGRIGETQYF. CDR3 sequence (DNA): TGTGCCCGGACGACTAGCGGGAGGATTGGAGAGACCCAGTACTTC.